The present T cell receptor beta chain was sequenced within a study of T-cell reconstitution after alpha-beta-depleted transplantation in children. Unique molecular identifiers featured in how the TCRbeta library was prepared. TCRdb re-derived calls from the PCR reads in MiXCR, one entry per CDR3 protein. Seen here are a few hundred thousand distinct CDR3 sequences, 23% observed once, and the top ten hold approximately 9.9%. A few counts support this clonotype. The CDR3 runs 13 residues. V lost 6 bases and J lost 8, with 14 bases in between. J is TRBJ2-1 and V is TRBV12-3 or TRBV12-4, with TRBD2 as a possible D gene (6 bases). The sample in question was PBMCs, mostly from graft donor cells, obtained 180 days after TCRalphabeta/CD19-depleted stem cell transplant. This receptor was taken from a male patient aged 10 to 17 who had a stem cell transplant for acute lymphoblastic leukemia, so the T cells may come from the graft donor. This chain's CDR3 is CASRLTSFYEQFF. The CDR3 coding sequence is TGTGCCAGCAGGCTGACTAGTTTTTATGAGCAGTTCTTC.